The clone carrying this T cell receptor beta chain was observed a single time. The sample is drawn from a study of technical replicates of blood from several donors. This table comes from immunoSEQ multiplex PCR, and its TCRdb copy is limited to in-frame clones, with some not included. Found here are roughly 100,000 clones, approximately 95% of them singletons; the top ten hold under 0.35%. Germline V CDR1 and CDR2: KGHSH, LQKENI. V lost 3 bases to trimming and J lost 7 bases; unmatched junction nucleotides: 4. The CDR3 consists of 14 residues. This TCR was recovered from a human donor in good health. V is TRBV18 and J is TRBJ1-5, with 9 bases fitting TRBD1. The material sequenced was T cells isolated from PBMCs. CDR3: CASSPGQGGQPQHF. The CDR3 nucleotides read TGTGCCAGCTCACCGGGACAGGGAGGACAGCCCCAGCATTTT.